Sequencing of this T cell receptor beta chain was carried out in a study of blood T cell repertoires in COVID-19 (TCRdb year 2020). A note on the overall study: Collaborator samples came from the United States, Italy and Spain and covered acute and convalescent phases of COVID-19. HLA class I and class II types, where available, came from metadata supplied by the sample provider rather than from assay-based typing. The dataset comprised deeply sampled blood TCRbeta repertoires from subjects exposed to, actively infected with, or recovered from COVID-19. The material from the prospective study consisted of cDNA or gDNA derived from T cells, B-cell-depleted T cells, or PBMCs. Sample metadata almost always included a de-identified subject ID, COVID-19 status, age in years and sex. The samples were drawn from the first 160 participants of the ongoing ImmuneRACE study and from 950 to 1,500 subjects provided by 6 global collaborators. The repertoires were released in a freely available public database meant as a resource for research on the immune response to SARS-CoV-2.

Paper-wide results and their limitations: The quantity of clinical and demographic metadata differed by source and by participant and was supplied without curation.

One collaborating source in Seattle enrolled patients during active infection and followed them longitudinally through the course of disease. Each collaborating institution followed its own protocols to collect whole blood in K2EDTA tubes. For TCRbeta analysis, collaborators shipped samples in one of three forms: frozen whole blood, isolated PBMCs, or DNA extracted from either of those sample types. Regarding this clone: Its binding antigen is unknown. No much larger clone is present one base from it, and per-base qualities are unavailable.

Looking up the germline V gene yields CDR1 ENHRY and CDR2 SYGVKD. Spanning cysteine to phenylalanine, the CDR3 consists of 16 amino acids. Only CDR3 DNA remains: 48 bases, in frame from the first base. Trimming takes 4 bases off V and 3 bases off J; junction bases not matched to a gene: 9. The immunoSEQ Assay, a bias-controlled multiplex PCR, was used to amplify TCRbeta CDR3 regions from genomic DNA. The authors' analysis ran thus. The number of nucleated cells in each sample was estimated by amplification of reference gene primers within the assay. To quantify the absolute abundance of each unique TCRbeta CDR3 rearrangement, sequence reads were collapsed and filtered. Productive Simpson clonality was computed per sample as the square root of Simpson's diversity index over productive rearrangements. This immuneACCESS table, as held by TCRdb, lists in-frame sequences with V and J called but not all clones. Of the missing ones, under half trace to an unresolved V gene in checked studies; the others have no known cause. V and J calls and clone size are copied from that table; D and trimming were computed from the DNA. Within this sample are 300,000 to 400,000 clones, with more than 80% of them counted one time only. Of the sample, around 3% falls within the top ten clones.

The specimen sequenced was peripheral blood. This TCR came from a woman aged 30 to 39 with COVID-19, enrolled during active disease. The chain joins TRBV10-3 to TRBJ2-1; TRBD1 aligns with 7 central bases. The sequence in DNA is TGTGCCATCAGTGCGGTGACGGGACAGCTCTACAATGAGCAGTTCTTC. Translated, it gives CAISAVTGQLYNEQFF.